The 6 T cell receptor beta chains below come from one sample, sequenced in a study of blood T cell repertoires in COVID-19. Method: immunoSEQ multiplex PCR; TCRdb's copy keeps in-frame clones and lacks some. Of more than 85,000 clones listed, 80% were seen once; the top ten hold more than 4%. Input material: peripheral blood. The receptors come from a human donor in a cohort sampled during active or convalescent COVID-19.

The V and J genes are TRBV15 and TRBJ1-4, with 7 bases that match TRBD1. CDR1 LNHNV and CDR2 YYDKDF come from the germline V gene (reference sequence). V lost 3 bases and J lost 7; bases outside the gene matches: 8. The CDR3 spans 15 residues. The DNA for the CDR3 is TGTGCCACCAGCAGGGAGACAGGGATCCTTGAAAAACTGTTTTTT. It translates to CATSRETGILEKLFF. The entire variable domain, with the rest obtained from reference TRBV15 and TRBJ1-4, is as follows: DAMVIQNPRYQVTQFGKPVTLSCSQTLNHNVMYWYQQKSSQAPKLLFHYYDKDFNNEADTPDNFQSRRPNTSFCFLDIRSPGLGDTAMYLCATSRETGILEKLFFGSGTQLSVL.

This clone came up a few times. The chain has TRBV7-2 and TRBJ2-3; 8 positions match TRBD1. The germline CDR1 and CDR2 sequences are SGHTA and FQGNSA. The V gene end was trimmed by 3 bases and the J gene end by 6 bases; junction bases not matched to a gene: 2. This CDR3 region has 13 residues. CDR3 nucleotides: TGTGCCAGCAGCTTTTACAGGGGGGATACGCAGTATTTT. This encodes CASSFYRGDTQYF.

This rearrangement joins TRBV28 to TRBJ1-5; 7 positions match TRBD1. CDR1 and CDR2 from the germline V gene are MDHEN and SYDVKM. The CDR3 totals 14 residues. The V and J ends lost 7 bases and 4 bases, in that order; junction bases with no gene match: 7. The CDR3 sequence: CASMPGTANQPQHF. The CDR3 DNA follows: TGTGCCAGCATGCCCGGGACAGCGAATCAGCCCCAGCATTTT.

The rearrangement links TRBV4-3 to TRBJ1-2; 9 positions match TRBD1. Per germline, CDR1 LGHNA and CDR2 YSLEER. This CDR3 spans 15 amino acids. V shed 3 bases and J 8 bases; nucleotides not matched to a gene: 10. The CDR3 loop is CASSQAGQGGWGYTF. The CDR3 nucleotides are TGCGCCAGCAGCCAGGCGGGACAGGGAGGATGGGGCTACACCTTC.

The CDR3 DNA sequence: TGTGCCAGCAGCTTGACAGGATCACCAAATTCACCCCTCCACTTT. Its protein product is CASSLTGSPNSPLHF. The gene calls are TRBV7-2 and TRBJ1-6, with a weak D call TRBD1 (6 bases). The CDR3 is made up of 15 amino acids. The V end was cut by 3 bases, the J end by 7 bases, with 13 bases between. Germline V gene lookup returns CDR1 SGHTA and CDR2 FQGNSA.

The chain links TRBV6-5 to TRBJ2-1, with 7 bases aligning to TRBD1. This CDR3 region has 16 residues. Germline values: CDR1 MNHEY, CDR2 SVGAGI. V gave up 0 bases and J gave up 8 bases; unmatched junction bases: 10. The CDR3 loop is CASSYSGQPLVDEQFF. CDR3 bases: TGTGCCAGCAGTTACTCGGGACAGCCTCTGGTGGATGAGCAGTTCTTC.